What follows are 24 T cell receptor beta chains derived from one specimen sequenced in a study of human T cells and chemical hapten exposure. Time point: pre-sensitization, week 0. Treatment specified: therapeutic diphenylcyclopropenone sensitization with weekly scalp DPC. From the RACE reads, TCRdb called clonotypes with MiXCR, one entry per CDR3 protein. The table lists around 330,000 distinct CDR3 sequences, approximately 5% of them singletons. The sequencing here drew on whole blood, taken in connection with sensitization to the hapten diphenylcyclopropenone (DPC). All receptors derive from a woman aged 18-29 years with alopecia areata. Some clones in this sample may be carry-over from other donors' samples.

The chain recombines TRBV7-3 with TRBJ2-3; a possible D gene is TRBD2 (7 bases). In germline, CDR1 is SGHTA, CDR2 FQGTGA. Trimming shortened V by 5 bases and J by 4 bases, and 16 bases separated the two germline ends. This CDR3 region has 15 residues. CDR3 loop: CASSPVGGAADTQYF. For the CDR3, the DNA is TGTGCCAGCAGCCCTGTGGGGGGGGCGGCAGATACGCAGTATTTT.

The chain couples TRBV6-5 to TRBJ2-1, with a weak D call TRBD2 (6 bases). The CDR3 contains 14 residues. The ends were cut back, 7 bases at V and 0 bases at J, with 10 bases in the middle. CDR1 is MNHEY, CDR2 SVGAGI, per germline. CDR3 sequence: CASTAGSSYNEQFF. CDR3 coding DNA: TGTGCCAGCACTGCGGGGAGCTCCTACAATGAGCAGTTCTTC.

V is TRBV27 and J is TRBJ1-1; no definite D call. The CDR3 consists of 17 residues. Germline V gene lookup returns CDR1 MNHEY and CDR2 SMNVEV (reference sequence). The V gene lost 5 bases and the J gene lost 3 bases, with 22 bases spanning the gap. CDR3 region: CASSRSLDLFGYTEAFF. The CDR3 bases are TGTGCCAGCAGTAGGTCGCTTGACCTGTTCGGGTACACTGAAGCTTTCTTT.

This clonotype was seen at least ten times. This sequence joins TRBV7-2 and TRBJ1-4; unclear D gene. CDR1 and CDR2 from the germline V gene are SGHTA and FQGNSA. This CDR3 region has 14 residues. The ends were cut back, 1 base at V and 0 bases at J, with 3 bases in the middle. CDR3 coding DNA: TGTGCCAGCAGCTTAGATGCAACTAATGAAAAACTGTTTTTT. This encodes CASSLDATNEKLFF.

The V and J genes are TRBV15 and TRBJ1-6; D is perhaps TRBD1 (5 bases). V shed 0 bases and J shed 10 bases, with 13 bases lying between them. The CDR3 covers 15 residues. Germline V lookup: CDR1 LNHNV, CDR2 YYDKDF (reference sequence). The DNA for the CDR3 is TGTGCCACCAGCAGAGAGCCGGGACGTGTGTCACCCCTCCACTTT. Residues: CATSREPGRVSPLHF. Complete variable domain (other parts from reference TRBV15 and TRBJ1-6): DAMVIQNPRYQVTQFGKPVTLSCSQTLNHNVMYWYQQKSSQAPKLLFHYYDKDFNNEADTPDNFQSRRPNTSFCFLDIRSPGLGDTAMYLCATSREPGRVSPLHFGNGTRLTVT.

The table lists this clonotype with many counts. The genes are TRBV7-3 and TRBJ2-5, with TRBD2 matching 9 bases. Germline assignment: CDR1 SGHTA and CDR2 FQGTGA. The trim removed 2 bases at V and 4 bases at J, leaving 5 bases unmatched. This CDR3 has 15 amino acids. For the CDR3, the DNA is TGTGCCAGCAGCTTAGGGACTAGCATCGGAGAGACCCAGTACTTC. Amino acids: CASSLGTSIGETQYF. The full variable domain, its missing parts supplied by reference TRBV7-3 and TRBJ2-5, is GAGVSQTPSNKVTEKGKYVELRCDPISGHTALYWYRQSLGQGPEFLIYFQGTGAADDSGLPNDRFFAVRPEGSVSTLKIQRTERGDSAVYLCASSLGTSIGETQYFGPGTRLLVL.

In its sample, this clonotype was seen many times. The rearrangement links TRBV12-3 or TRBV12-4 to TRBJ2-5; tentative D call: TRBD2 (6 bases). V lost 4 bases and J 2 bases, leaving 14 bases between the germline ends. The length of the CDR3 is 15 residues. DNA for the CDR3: TGTGCCAGCAGTTCCCACAGGAGGGTGCAAGAGACCCAGTACTTC. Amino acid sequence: CASSSHRRVQETQYF.

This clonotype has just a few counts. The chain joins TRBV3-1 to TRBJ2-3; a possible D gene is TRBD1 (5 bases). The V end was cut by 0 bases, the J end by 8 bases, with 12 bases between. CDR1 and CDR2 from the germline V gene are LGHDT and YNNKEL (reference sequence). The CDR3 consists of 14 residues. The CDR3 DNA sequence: TGTGCCAGCAGCCAAGAGGGGCGTTACGGTACGCAGTATTTT. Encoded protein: CASSQEGRYGTQYF.

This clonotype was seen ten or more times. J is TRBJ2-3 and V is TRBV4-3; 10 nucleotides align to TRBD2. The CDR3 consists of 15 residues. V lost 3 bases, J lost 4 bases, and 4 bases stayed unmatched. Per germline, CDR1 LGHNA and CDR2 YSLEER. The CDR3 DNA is TGCGCCAGCAGCCATAGCGGGGGGACCCCAGATACGCAGTATTTT. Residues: CASSHSGGTPDTQYF.

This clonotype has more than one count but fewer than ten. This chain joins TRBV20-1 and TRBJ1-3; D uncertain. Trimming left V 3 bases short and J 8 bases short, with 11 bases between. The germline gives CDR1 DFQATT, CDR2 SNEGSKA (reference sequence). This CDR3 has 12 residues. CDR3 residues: CSASRSAHTIYF. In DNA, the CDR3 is TGCAGTGCTAGTAGAAGCGCACACACCATATATTTT.

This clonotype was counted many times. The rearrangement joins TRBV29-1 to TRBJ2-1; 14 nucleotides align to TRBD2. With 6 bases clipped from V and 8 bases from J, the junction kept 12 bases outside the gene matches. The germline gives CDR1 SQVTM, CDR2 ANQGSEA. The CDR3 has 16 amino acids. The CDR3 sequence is CSVTFGLAGGRDEQFF. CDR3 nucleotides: TGCAGCGTGACCTTTGGACTAGCGGGGGGTAGGGATGAGCAGTTCTTC.

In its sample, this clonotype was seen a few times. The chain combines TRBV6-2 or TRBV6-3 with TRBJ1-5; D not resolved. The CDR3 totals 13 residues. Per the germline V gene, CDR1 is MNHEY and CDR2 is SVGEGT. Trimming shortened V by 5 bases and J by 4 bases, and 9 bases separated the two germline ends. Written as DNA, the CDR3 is TGTGCCAGCAGTCCTCAGGCAAATCAGCCCCAGCATTTT. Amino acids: CASSPQANQPQHF.

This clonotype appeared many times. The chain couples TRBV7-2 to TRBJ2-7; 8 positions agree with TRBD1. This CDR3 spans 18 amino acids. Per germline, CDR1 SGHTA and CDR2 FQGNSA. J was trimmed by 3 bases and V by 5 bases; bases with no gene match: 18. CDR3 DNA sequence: TGTGCCAGCAGCCTATATGGGACAGGCCCGCAGGTAGTCTACGAGCAGTACTTC. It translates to CASSLYGTGPQVVYEQYF.

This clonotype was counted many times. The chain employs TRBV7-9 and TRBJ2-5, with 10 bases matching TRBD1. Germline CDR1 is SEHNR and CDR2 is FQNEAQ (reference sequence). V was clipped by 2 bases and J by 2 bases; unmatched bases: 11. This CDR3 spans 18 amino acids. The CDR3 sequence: CASSLSSWTGGVQETQYF. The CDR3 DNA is TGTGCCAGCAGCTTAAGCTCCTGGACAGGGGGTGTTCAAGAGACCCAGTACTTC. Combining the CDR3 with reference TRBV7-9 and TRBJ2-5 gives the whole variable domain DTGVSQNPRHKITKRGQNVTFRCDPISEHNRLYWYRQTLGQGPEFLTYFQNEAQLEKSRLLSDRFSAERPKGSFSTLEIQRTEQGDSAMYLCASSLSSWTGGVQETQYFGPGTRLLVL.

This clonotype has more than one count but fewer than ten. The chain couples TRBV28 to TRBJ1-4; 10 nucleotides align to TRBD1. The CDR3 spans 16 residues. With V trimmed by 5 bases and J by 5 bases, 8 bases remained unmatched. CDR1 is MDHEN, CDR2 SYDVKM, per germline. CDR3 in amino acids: CASSPWQGQGNEKLFF. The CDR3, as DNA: TGTGCCAGCAGTCCCTGGCAGGGACAGGGGAATGAAAAACTGTTTTTT.

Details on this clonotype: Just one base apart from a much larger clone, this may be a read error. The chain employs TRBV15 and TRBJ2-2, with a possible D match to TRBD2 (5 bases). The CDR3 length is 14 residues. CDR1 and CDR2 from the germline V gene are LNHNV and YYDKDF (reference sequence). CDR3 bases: TGTGCCACCAGGAGTTCGTACAACACCGGGGAGCAGTTTTTT. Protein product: CATRSSYNTGEQFF.

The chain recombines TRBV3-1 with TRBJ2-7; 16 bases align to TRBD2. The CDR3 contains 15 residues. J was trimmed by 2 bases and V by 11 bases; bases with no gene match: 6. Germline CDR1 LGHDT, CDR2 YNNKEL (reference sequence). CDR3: CARGTSGGAPYEQYF. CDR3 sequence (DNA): TGTGCCCGCGGGACTAGCGGGGGGGCCCCCTACGAGCAGTACTTC.

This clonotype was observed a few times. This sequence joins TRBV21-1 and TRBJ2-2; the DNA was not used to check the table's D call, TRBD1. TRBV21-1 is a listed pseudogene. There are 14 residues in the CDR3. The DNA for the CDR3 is TGTGCCAGCAGCATCCCCCGTGATACCGGGGAGCTGTTTTTT. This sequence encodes CASSIPRDTGELFF.

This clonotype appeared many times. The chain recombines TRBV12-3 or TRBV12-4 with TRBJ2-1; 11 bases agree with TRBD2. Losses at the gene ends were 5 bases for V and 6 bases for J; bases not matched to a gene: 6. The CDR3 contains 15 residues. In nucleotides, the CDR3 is TGTGCCAGCAGTCCGACTAGCGGGGTTATCAATGAGCAGTTCTTC. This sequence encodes CASSPTSGVINEQFF.

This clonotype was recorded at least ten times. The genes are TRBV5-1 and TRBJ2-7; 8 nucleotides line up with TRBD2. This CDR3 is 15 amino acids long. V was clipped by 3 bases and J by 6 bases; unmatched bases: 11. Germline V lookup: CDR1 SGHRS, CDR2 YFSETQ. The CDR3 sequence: CASSWPGGTGVEQYF. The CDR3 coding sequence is TGCGCCAGCAGCTGGCCGGGAGGGACGGGGGTCGAGCAGTACTTC.

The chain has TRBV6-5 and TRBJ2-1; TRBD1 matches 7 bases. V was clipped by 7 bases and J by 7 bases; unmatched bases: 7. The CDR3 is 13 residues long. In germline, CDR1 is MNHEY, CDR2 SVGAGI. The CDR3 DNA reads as TGTGCCAGCACCGGGACAGCAAAAAATGAGCAGTTCTTC. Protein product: CASTGTAKNEQFF.

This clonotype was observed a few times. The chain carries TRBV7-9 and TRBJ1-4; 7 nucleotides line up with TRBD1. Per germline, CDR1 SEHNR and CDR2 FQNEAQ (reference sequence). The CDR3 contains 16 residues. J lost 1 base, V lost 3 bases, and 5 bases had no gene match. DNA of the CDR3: TGTGCCAGCAGCTTGCGGACAGGAGGAACTAATGAAAAACTGTTTTTT. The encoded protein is CASSLRTGGTNEKLFF.

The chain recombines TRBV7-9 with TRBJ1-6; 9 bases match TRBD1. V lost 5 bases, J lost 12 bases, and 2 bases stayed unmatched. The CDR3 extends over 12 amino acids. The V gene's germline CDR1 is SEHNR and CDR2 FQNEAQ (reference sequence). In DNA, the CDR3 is TGTGCCAGCAGCGGGGGACAGGGACCCCTCCACTTT. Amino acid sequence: CASSGGQGPLHF.

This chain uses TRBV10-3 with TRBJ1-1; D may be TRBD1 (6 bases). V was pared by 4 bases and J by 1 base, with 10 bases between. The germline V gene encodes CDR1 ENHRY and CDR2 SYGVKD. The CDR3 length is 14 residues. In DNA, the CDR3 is TGTGCCATCAGTGGGGGGGCCTCGAACACTGAAGCTTTCTTT. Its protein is CAISGGASNTEAFF.